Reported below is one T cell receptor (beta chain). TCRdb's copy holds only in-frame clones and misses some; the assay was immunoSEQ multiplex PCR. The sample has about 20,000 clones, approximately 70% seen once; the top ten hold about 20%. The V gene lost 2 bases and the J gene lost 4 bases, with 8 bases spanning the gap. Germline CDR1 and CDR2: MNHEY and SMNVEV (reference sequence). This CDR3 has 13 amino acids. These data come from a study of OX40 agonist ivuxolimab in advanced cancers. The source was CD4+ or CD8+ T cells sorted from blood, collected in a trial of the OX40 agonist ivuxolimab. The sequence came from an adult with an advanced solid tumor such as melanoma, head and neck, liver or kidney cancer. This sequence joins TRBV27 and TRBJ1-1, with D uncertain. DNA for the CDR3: TGTGCCAGCAGTTTAGCGGGGATCACTGAAGCTTTCTTT. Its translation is CASSLAGITEAFF.